Listed below are T cell receptor beta chains from one sample, sequenced in a study of T cell responses to AZD1222 COVID-19 vaccine. Produced via immunoSEQ multiplex PCR; TCRdb's table is partial and in-frame only. Among 95,000 to 100,000 clones listed, under 90% were seen once. This sample comprised peripheral blood, obtained on day 0 of AZD1222 vaccination. The receptors here all came from an adult in good health. CDR3s include the opening cysteine and the closing phenylalanine or tryptophan. A D gene is named only where the DNA matches it firmly. Rows give clone size only sometimes, using once, few, many, or a class for an expanded clone.

D gene,V gene,J gene,clone size,CDR3 protein,CDR3 DNA
-,TRBV6-6,TRBJ1-3,-,CASNSRGRGSGNTIYF,TGTGCCAGCAACTCACGGGGCCGGGGATCTGGAAACACCATATATTTT
-,TRBV28,TRBJ1-2,-,CASRGGGDYGYTF,TGTGCCAGCAGAGGGGGAGGGGACTATGGCTACACCTTC
-,TRBV5-1,TRBJ2-1,-,CASSQDGTSYNEQFF,TGCGCCAGCAGCCAGGACGGGACCTCCTACAATGAGCAGTTCTTC
TRBD1,TRBV2,TRBJ1-2,-,CASRAQGAPNYGYTF,TGTGCCAGCAGAGCTCAGGGGGCACCTAACTATGGCTACACCTTC
-,TRBV21-1,TRBJ2-4,once,CASSKGELAKNIQYF,TGTGCCAGCAGCAAAGGGGAGTTAGCCAAAAACATTCAGTACTTC
-,TRBV19,TRBJ2-7,-,CASSTWTNEQYF,TGTGCCAGTAGTACCTGGACGAATGAGCAGTACTTC
-,TRBV3-1/TRBV3-2,TRBJ2-7,-,CASSQQSEQYF,TGTGCCAGCAGCCAGCAGTCCGAGCAGTACTTC
-,TRBV10-3,TRBJ1-5,-,CAISVDPQPQPQHF,TGTGCCATCAGCGTGGACCCCCAGCCCCAGCCCCAGCATTTT
TRBD1,TRBV28,TRBJ1-5,-,CASRGGDSHQPQHF,TGTGCCAGCAGGGGCGGGGACAGTCATCAGCCCCAGCATTTT
-,TRBV7-2,TRBJ2-7,-,CASSQYSYEQYF,TGTGCCAGCAGCCAGTACTCCTACGAGCAGTACTTC
-,TRBV9,TRBJ2-7,once,CASSVGAGHFDYEQYF,TGTGCCAGCAGCGTAGGGGCTGGCCATTTTGATTACGAGCAGTACTTC
-,TRBV5-1,TRBJ2-5,-,CASSSQRATETQYF,TGCGCCAGCAGCTCACAAAGAGCGACGGAGACCCAGTACTTC
-,TRBV2,TRBJ2-2,-,CASSSKTGNTGELFF,TGTGCCAGCAGTAGTAAGACGGGGAACACCGGGGAGCTGTTTTTT
-,TRBV7-9,TRBJ1-4,-,CASSLGNEKLFF,TGTGCCAGCAGCTTGGGTAATGAAAAACTGTTTTTT
-,TRBV3-1/TRBV3-2,TRBJ2-7,few,CASSQDPTRRGEQYF,TGTGCCAGCAGCCAAGACCCCACTAGACGGGGCGAGCAGTACTTC
-,TRBV20-1,TRBJ2-1,-,CSARWGDEQFF,TGCAGTGCTAGGTGGGGGGATGAGCAGTTCTTC
TRBD1,TRBV27,TRBJ1-6,-,CASSDRGINSPLHF,TGTGCCAGCAGTGACAGGGGCATTAATTCACCCCTCCACTTT
TRBD1,TRBV6-5,TRBJ1-5,-,CASGTDSNQPQHF,TGTGCCAGCGGGACAGATAGCAATCAGCCCCAGCATTTT
-,TRBV6-2/TRBV6-3,TRBJ2-1,-,CASMYSALTYNEQFF,TGTGCCAGCATGTACTCCGCATTAACCTACAATGAGCAGTTCTTC
-,TRBV5-6,TRBJ1-5,-,CASRRRGISNQPQHF,TGTGCCAGCAGGCGGCGGGGGATTAGCAATCAGCCCCAGCATTTT
-,TRBV7-8,TRBJ2-7,few,CASSLGGGVGGLYEQYF,TGTGCCAGCAGCTTAGGGGGAGGAGTTGGCGGACTGTACGAGCAGTACTTC
-,TRBV7-3,TRBJ2-7,-,CASSPRSGSEQYF,TGTGCCAGCAGCCCCCGAAGTGGTTCCGAGCAGTACTTC
-,TRBV24-1,TRBJ2-3,-,CATSAPQGTTDTQYF,TGTGCCACCAGTGCTCCGCAGGGTACTACAGATACGCAGTATTTT
TRBD2,TRBV28,TRBJ2-3,-,CASSSPASGRTDTQYF,TGTGCCAGCAGTTCCCCGGCTAGCGGGAGAACAGATACGCAGTATTTT
-,TRBV7-2,TRBJ2-7,-,CASSPQGASSYEQYF,TGTGCCAGCAGCCCGCAGGGCGCGAGCTCCTACGAGCAGTACTTC
TRBD1,TRBV30,TRBJ2-7,-,CAWSPGQTYEQYF,TGTGCCTGGAGCCCGGGACAGACCTACGAGCAGTACTTC
-,TRBV21-1,TRBJ1-2,-,CASSPRGHGTCGYTF,TGTGCCAGCAGCCCTCGAGGACACGGGACCTGTGGCTACACCTTC
-,TRBV18,TRBJ2-5,-,CASSPPNPGNQETQYF,TGTGCCAGCTCACCACCAAATCCAGGGAACCAAGAGACCCAGTACTTC
-,TRBV27,TRBJ1-2,-,CASSRSGIGIYGYTF,TGTGCCAGCAGTCGCTCCGGGATAGGGATCTATGGCTACACCTTC